This record concerns one TCR beta chain sequence. This record comes from a study of CD8 T cells in Susac syndrome. Reverse transcription of roughly 0.5 to 1 ug RNA was carried out with random hexamers. Using its own MiXCR run on the immunoSEQ multiplex PCR reads, TCRdb lists one record per CDR3 protein. The sample records 150,000 or so distinct CDR3 sequences, approximately 95% being singletons. V lost 10 bases to trimming and J lost 5 bases; unmatched junction nucleotides: 5. Germline V gene sequence: CDR1 MNHNS, CDR2 SASEGT. CDR3 length equals 14 residues. Source material: CD4+ T cells from PBMCs. This sequence was found in a human donor with multiple sclerosis. The V gene is TRBV6-1, the J gene TRBJ2-3, with 14 bases lining up with TRBD2. The CDR3 reads CATRLAGGEDTQYF. The DNA of the CDR3 is TGTGCCACCCGACTAGCGGGAGGGGAAGATACGCAGTATTTT.